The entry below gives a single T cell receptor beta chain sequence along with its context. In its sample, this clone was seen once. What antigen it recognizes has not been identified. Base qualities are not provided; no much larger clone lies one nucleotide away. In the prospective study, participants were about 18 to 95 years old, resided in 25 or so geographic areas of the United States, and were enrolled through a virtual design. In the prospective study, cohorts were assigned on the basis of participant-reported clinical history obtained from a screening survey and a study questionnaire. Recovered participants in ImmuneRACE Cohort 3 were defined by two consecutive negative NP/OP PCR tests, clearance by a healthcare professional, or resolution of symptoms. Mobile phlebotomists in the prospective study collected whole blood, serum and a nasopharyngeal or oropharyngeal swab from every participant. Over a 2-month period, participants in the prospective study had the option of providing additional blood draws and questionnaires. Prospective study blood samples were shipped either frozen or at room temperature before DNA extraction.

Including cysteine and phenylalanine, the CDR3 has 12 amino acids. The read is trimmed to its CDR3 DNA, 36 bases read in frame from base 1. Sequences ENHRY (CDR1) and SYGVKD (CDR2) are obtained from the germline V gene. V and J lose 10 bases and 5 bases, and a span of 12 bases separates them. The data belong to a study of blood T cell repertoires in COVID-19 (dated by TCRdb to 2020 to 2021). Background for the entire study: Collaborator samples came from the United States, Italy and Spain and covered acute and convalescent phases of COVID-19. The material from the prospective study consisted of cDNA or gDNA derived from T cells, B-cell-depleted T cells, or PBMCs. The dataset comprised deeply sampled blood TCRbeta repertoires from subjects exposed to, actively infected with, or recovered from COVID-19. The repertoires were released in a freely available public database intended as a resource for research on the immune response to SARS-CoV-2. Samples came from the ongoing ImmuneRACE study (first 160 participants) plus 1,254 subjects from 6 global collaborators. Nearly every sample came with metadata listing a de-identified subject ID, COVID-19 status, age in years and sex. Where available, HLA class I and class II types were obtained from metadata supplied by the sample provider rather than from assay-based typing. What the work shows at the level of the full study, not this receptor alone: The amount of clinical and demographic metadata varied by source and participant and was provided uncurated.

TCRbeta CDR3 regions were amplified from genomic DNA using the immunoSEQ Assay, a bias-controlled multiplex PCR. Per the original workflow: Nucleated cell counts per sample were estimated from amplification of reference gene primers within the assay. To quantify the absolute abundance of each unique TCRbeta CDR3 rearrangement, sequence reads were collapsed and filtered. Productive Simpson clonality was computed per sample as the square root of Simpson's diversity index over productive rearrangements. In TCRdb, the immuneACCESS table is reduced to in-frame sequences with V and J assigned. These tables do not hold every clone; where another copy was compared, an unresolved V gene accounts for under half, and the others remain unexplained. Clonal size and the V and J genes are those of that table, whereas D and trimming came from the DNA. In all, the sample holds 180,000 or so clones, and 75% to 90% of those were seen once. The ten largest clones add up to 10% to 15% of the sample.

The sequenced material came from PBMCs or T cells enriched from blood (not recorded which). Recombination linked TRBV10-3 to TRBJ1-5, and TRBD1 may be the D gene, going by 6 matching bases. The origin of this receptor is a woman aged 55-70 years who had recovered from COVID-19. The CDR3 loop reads CATSGVDQPQHF. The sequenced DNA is TGTGCCACCTCAGGGGTCGATCAGCCCCAGCATTTT.